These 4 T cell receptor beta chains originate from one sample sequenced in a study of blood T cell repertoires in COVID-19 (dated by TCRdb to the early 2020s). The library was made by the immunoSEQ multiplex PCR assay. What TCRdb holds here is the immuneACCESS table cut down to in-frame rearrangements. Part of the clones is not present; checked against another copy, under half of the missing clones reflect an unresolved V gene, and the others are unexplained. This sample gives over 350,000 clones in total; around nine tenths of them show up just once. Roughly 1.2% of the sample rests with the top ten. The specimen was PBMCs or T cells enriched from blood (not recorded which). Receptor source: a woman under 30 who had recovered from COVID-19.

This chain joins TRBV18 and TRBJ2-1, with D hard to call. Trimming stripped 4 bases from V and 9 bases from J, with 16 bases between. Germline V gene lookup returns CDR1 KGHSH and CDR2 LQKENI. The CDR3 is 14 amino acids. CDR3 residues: CASSLSTDSGEQFF. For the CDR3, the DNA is TGTGCCAGCTCACTCTCGACCGACTCGGGTGAGCAGTTCTTC.

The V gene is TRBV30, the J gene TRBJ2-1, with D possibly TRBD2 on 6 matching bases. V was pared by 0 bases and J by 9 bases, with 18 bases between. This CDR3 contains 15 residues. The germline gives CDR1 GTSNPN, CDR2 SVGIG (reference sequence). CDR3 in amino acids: CAWSVRLRDGVEQFF. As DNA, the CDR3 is TGTGCCTGGAGTGTAAGGTTGCGGGACGGGGTTGAGCAGTTCTTC.

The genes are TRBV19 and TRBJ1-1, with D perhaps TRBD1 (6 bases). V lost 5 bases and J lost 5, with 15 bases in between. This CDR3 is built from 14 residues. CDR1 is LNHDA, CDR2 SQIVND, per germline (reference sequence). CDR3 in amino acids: CASSGGGGQTEAFF. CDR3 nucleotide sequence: TGTGCCAGTAGTGGGGGAGGGGGTCAAACTGAAGCTTTCTTT.

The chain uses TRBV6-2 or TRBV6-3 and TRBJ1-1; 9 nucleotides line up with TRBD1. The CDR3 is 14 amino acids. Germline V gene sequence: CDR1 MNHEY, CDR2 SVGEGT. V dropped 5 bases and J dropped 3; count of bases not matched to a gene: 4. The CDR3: CASSLYRGHTEAFF. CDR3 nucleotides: TGTGCCAGCAGTCTCTACAGGGGGCACACTGAAGCTTTCTTT.